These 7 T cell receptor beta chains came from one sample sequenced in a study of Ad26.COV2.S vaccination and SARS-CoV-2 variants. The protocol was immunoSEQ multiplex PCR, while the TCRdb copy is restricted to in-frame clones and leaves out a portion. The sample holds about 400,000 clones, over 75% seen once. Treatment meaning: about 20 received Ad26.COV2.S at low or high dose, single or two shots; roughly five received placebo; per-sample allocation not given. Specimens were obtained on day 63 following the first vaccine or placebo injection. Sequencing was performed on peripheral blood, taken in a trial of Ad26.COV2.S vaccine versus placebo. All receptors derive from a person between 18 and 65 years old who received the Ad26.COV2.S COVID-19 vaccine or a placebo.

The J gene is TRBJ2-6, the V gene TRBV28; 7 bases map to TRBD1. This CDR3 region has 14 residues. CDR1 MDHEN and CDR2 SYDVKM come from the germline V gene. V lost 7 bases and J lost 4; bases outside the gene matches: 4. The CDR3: CASNTGVGANVLTF. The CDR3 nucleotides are TGTGCCAGCAATACAGGGGTAGGGGCCAACGTCCTGACTTTC.

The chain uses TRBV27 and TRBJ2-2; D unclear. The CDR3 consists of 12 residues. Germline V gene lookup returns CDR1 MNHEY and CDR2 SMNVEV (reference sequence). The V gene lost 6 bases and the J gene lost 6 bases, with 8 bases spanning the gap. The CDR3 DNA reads TGTGCCAGCAGCCGACCCTCCGGGGAGCTGTTTTTT. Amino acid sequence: CASSRPSGELFF.

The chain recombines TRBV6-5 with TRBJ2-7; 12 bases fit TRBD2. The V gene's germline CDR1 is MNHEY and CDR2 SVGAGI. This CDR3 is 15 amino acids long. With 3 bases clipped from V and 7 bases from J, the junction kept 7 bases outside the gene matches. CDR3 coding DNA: TGTGCCAGCAGTTATCTAGCGGGAGGGGGGTCGGAGCAGTACTTC. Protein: CASSYLAGGGSEQYF.

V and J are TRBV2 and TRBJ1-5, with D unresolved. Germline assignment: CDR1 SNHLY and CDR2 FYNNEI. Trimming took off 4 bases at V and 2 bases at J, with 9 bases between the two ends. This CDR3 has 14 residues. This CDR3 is CASSAAAGNQPQHF. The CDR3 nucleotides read TGTGCCAGCAGTGCGGCAGCCGGCAATCAGCCCCAGCATTTT.

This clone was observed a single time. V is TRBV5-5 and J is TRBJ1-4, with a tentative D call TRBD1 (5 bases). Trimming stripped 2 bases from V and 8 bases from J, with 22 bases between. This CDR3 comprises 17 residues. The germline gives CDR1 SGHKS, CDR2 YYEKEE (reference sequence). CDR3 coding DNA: TGTGCCAGCAGCTTAGGATCTGTGGGCAGGGTAGGCGAAAAACTGTTTTTT. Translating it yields CASSLGSVGRVGEKLFF.

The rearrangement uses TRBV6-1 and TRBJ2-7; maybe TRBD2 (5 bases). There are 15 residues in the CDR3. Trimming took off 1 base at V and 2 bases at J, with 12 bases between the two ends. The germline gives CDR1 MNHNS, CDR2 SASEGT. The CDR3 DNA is TGTGCCAGCAGTGAAGAGACGAGCGGAGCCTACGAGCAGTACTTC. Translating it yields CASSEETSGAYEQYF.

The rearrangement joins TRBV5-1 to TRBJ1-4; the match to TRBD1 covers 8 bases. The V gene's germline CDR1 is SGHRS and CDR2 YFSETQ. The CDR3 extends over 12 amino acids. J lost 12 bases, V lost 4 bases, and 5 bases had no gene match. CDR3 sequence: CASSERTGQLFF. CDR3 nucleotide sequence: TGCGCCAGCAGCGAACGGACAGGGCAACTGTTTTTT.